What follows are 2 T cell receptor beta chains derived from one specimen sequenced in a study of cytomegalovirus exposure and HLA in healthy donors. Researchers ran the PCR with 60 Vbeta and 13 Jbeta primers. Some clones are missing from TCRdb's copy, which holds only in-frame ones; the method was immunoSEQ multiplex PCR. Of 150,000 or so clones in the sample, approximately 70% were seen once. The sequenced sample consisted of PBMCs. These receptors were taken from a woman aged 18-35 years in good health and CMV-seronegative.

V and J are TRBV27 and TRBJ1-1, with D possibly matching TRBD1 (6 bases). CDR3 length equals 16 residues. Germline V lookup: CDR1 MNHEY, CDR2 SMNVEV (reference sequence). The ends were cut back, 6 bases at V and 0 bases at J, with 17 bases in the middle. The DNA of the CDR3 is TGTGCCAGCAGGGGCGGGAGGGGGAATATGAACACTGAAGCTTTCTTT. It translates to CASRGGRGNMNTEAFF.

The chain carries TRBV7-7 and TRBJ2-2; 12 bases are a match to TRBD2. Looked up from germline, CDR1 is SSHAT and CDR2 is FNYEAQ (reference sequence). After removal of 5 bases from V and 6 bases from J, the junction contained 13 bases not matched to a gene. This CDR3 region has 18 residues. The CDR3 bases are TGTGCCAGCAGCCCCCACCCGACTAGCGGGAGACCGTCCGGGGAGCTGTTTTTT. Translating gives CASSPHPTSGRPSGELFF.